Below are 10 T cell receptor beta chains sequenced from a single sample in a study of shared clonotypes between healthy human individuals. The assay was immunoSEQ multiplex PCR, and TCRdb's table has in-frame clones only and misses some. The sample consists of roughly 500,000 clones, approximately 80% of them appearing once. Material for sequencing was PBMCs. The receptors originated from a woman aged 40 to 50 in good health. Some clones in this sample may be carry-over from other donors' samples.

The rearrangement links TRBV10-2 to TRBJ1-1; 7 nucleotides match TRBD1. V lost 3 bases, J lost 1 base, and 5 bases stayed unmatched. Germline CDR1 is WSHSY and CDR2 is SAAADI. The CDR3 runs to 15 residues. The CDR3 nucleotides are TGCGCCAGCAGTGATCCTAGACAGGGGAACACTGAAGCTTTCTTT. Its protein product is CASSDPRQGNTEAFF.

As to this clone: The sample carries other DNA sequences with the same CDR3. The chain is built from TRBV28 and TRBJ1-5; 8 nucleotides align to TRBD1. The CDR3 totals 14 residues. CDR1 is MDHEN and CDR2 is SYDVKM in the germline V gene. V shed 5 bases, J shed 5 bases, and the junction held 5 bases outside the gene matches. CDR3 sequence: CASSPGQGDQPQHF. The CDR3 nucleotides read TGTGCCAGCAGTCCCGGACAGGGTGATCAGCCCCAGCATTTT.

Many counts were recorded for this clone. This chain links TRBV7-9 with TRBJ1-4; D is undetermined. V lost 5 bases, J lost 7 bases, and 14 bases lay in between. This CDR3 spans 14 amino acids. CDR1 and CDR2 from the germline V gene are SEHNR and FQNEAQ (reference sequence). DNA for the CDR3: TGTGCCAGCAGCCGGGCCGGGGAGGTTGAAAAACTGTTTTTT. Its translation: CASSRAGEVEKLFF. The full variable domain, rest sourced from reference TRBV7-9 and TRBJ1-4, is DTGVSQNPRHKITKRGQNVTFRCDPISEHNRLYWYRQTLGQGPEFLTYFQNEAQLEKSRLLSDRFSAERPKGSFSTLEIQRTEQGDSAMYLCASSRAGEVEKLFFGSGTQLSVL.

The chain is built from TRBV5-6 and TRBJ2-2; the match to TRBD1 covers 8 bases. In germline, CDR1 is SGHDT, CDR2 YYEEEE. The CDR3 extends over 15 amino acids. V trimming: 6 bases; J trimming: 4 bases; junction bases outside the gene matches: 8. The CDR3 sequence: CASTGQGVRTGELFF. CDR3 coding DNA: TGTGCCAGCACCGGACAGGGCGTTCGCACCGGGGAGCTGTTTTTT.

This sequence joins TRBV11-2 and TRBJ1-2, with D perhaps TRBD1 (5 bases). The germline gives CDR1 SGHAT, CDR2 FQNNGV. The ends were cut back, 4 bases at V and 8 bases at J, with 17 bases in the middle. The CDR3 sequence is 14 residues long. CDR3 DNA: TGTGCCAGCAGCTCGATCAAGAGGGACGGGGGCTACACCTTC. Residues: CASSSIKRDGGYTF.

The V call is TRBV29-1, the J call TRBJ2-1; 8 nucleotides align to TRBD1. Trimming cost V 3 bases and J 5 bases; bases outside gene matches: 3. Looked up from germline, CDR1 is SQVTM and CDR2 is ANQGSEA. The CDR3 covers 13 residues. CDR3 DNA sequence: TGCAGCGTTGACAACAGGGGGGACAATGAGCAGTTCTTC. It yields the protein CSVDNRGDNEQFF.

This clone came up a few times. The rearrangement links TRBV27 to TRBJ2-7; 8 nucleotides agree with TRBD1. The CDR3 runs 15 residues. The ends lost 7 bases at V and 4 bases at J; junction bases unmatched: 12. The germline V gene encodes CDR1 MNHEY and CDR2 SMNVEV (reference sequence). The CDR3 spells CASNPRGRGGYEQYF. The CDR3 DNA sequence: TGTGCCAGCAACCCCAGGGGGCGGGGCGGGTACGAGCAGTACTTC.

In its sample, this clone was seen a few times. This sequence joins TRBV18 and TRBJ2-2, with 7 nucleotides matching TRBD2. Germline trimming cut 3 bases from V and 5 bases from J; bases unmatched to any gene: 9. Germline V lookup: CDR1 KGHSH, CDR2 LQKENI. The length of the CDR3 is 16 residues. The CDR3 nucleotides are TGTGCCAGCTCACCCATCGGCGGGAGAGGTACCGGGGAGCTGTTTTTT. It yields the protein CASSPIGGRGTGELFF.

The CDR3 here is CASSQMDGNTGELFF. The CDR3, as DNA: TGTGCCAGCAGCCAAATGGACGGGAACACCGGGGAGCTGTTTTTT. This rearrangement joins TRBV7-8 to TRBJ2-2, with D unclear. The V gene's germline CDR1 is SGHVS and CDR2 FQNEAQ. V was pared by 5 bases and J by 1 base, with 11 bases between. The CDR3 extends over 15 amino acids.

The chain links TRBV15 to TRBJ2-2, with 7 bases lining up with TRBD1. Germline V gene sequence: CDR1 LNHNV, CDR2 YYDKDF (reference sequence). The ends lost 0 bases at V and 3 bases at J; junction bases unmatched: 7. The CDR3 totals 17 residues. CDR3 in amino acids: CATSRDLGDRDTGELFF. The CDR3 nucleotides are TGTGCCACCAGCAGAGATCTTGGAGACAGGGACACCGGGGAGCTGTTTTTT. The full variable domain, in which reference TRBV15 and TRBJ2-2 provide the parts outside the CDR3, is DAMVIQNPRYQVTQFGKPVTLSCSQTLNHNVMYWYQQKSSQAPKLLFHYYDKDFNNEADTPDNFQSRRPNTSFCFLDIRSPGLGDTAMYLCATSRDLGDRDTGELFFGEGSRLTVL.